Following are 5 T cell receptor beta chains from one sample sequenced in a study of blood T cells in healthy people across ages. Next came a second PCR, run for about 6 to 11 cycles, which used a sample-barcoded 5' primer along with a J-beta primer mix. TCRdb ran MiXCR on the 5' RACE reads and lists one entry per CDR3 protein. This sample has hundreds of thousands of distinct CDR3 sequences; about 30% occur once, and the top ten carry less than 20%. The sample was blood. The receptors come from a woman aged 80 or over in good health.

This clonotype has only a few counts. The V call is TRBV18, the J call TRBJ2-2; TRBD1 might be the D (5 bases). Germline V lookup: CDR1 KGHSH, CDR2 LQKENI. CDR3 length equals 17 residues. V dropped 3 bases and J dropped 0 bases, with 14 bases sitting between them. CDR3 loop: CASSPRGRGANTGELFF. The CDR3 DNA reads TGTGCCAGCTCACCCCGTGGTAGGGGTGCGAACACCGGGGAGCTGTTTTTT.

This clonotype was observed a few times. The germline gene is not matched at one end of the junction; a read error may be the cause. Written as DNA, the CDR3 is TGTGCCAGCGGACTCCTGAACTATGGCAACACCTTC. Translated, it gives CASGLLNYGNTF. This chain uses TRBV6-2 or TRBV6-3 with TRBJ1-2; D remains unclear. Looked up from germline, CDR1 is MNHEY and CDR2 is SVGEGT. The CDR3 is made up of 12 amino acids.

This clonotype was observed many times. The V and J genes are TRBV5-1 and TRBJ2-3; D remains unclear. This CDR3 contains 13 residues. CDR1 SGHRS and CDR2 YFSETQ come from the germline V gene. Trimming took off 0 bases at V and 3 bases at J, with 5 bases between the two ends. The CDR3 region is CASSLDKTDTQYF. The CDR3 nucleotides are TGCGCCAGCAGCTTGGACAAAACAGATACGCAGTATTTT. The whole variable domain, filled in from reference TRBV5-1 and TRBJ2-3, reads KAGVTQTPRYLIKTRGQQVTLSCSPISGHRSVSWYQQTPGQGLQFLFEYFSETQRNKGNFPGRFSGRQFSNSRSEMNVSTLELGDSALYLCASSLDKTDTQYFGPGTRLTVL.

Here the CDR3 DNA reads TGTGCCAGTTTTACAGGGGGCATTGGTCAGCCCCAGCATTTT. It specifies CASFTGGIGQPQHF. The chain carries TRBV12-3 or TRBV12-4 and TRBJ1-5; 9 bases align to TRBD1. This CDR3 spans 14 amino acids. V shed 9 bases, J shed 6 bases, and the junction held 9 bases outside the gene matches.

As concerns this clonotype: This clone may be a read error of a much larger clone one base away. This chain connects TRBV5-1 to TRBJ2-1, with D possibly matching TRBD2 (7 bases). The germline gives CDR1 SGHRS, CDR2 YFSETQ. Trimming removed 10 bases at V and 7 bases at J, with 15 bases between. This CDR3 is built from 12 residues. CDR3 nucleotides: TGCGCCGGCAAGGGGGGGGGAAATGAGCAGTTCTTC. Translation gives CAGKGGGNEQFF. Looking up the rest from reference TRBV5-1 and TRBJ2-1 gives the full variable domain: KAGVTQTPRYLIKTRGQQVTLSCSPISGHRSVSWYQQTPGQGLQFLFEYFSETQRNKGNFPGRFSGRQFSNSRSEMNVSTLELGDSALYLCAGKGGGNEQFFGPGTRLTVL.